This T cell receptor beta chain appears in the sequencing data of a study of T cell clones after liver transplantation. Data came from immunoSEQ multiplex PCR; TCRdb stores just in-frame clones and leaves some out. The table records 20,000 to 25,000 clones, over 85% of them present only once. Germline V lookup: CDR1 LNHDA, CDR2 SQIVND (reference sequence). This CDR3 has 13 residues. V lost 4 bases and J lost 3; bases outside the gene matches: 3. About this clone itself: The antigen is not known.

Whole-study findings and limits: Graft donor-reactive T cells may have migrated into the graft rather than being deleted. Conclusions were preliminary, with small, heterogeneous patient groups.

The TCR originated in a human patient who received a liver transplant. Among the T cells, some may be from the graft donor. The chain uses TRBV19 and TRBJ2-7; 7 bases agree with TRBD2. The specimen comprised CD8+ T cells from blood, sampled about 25 months after liver transplant. CDR3 loop: CASSTSSGYEQYF. In DNA form, the CDR3 reads TGTGCCAGTAGTACCTCTAGCGGCTACGAGCAGTACTTC.